The entry below describes one TCR beta chain. This specimen comes from a study of blood T cell repertoires in COVID-19. Here immunoSEQ multiplex PCR was the method, and the copy in TCRdb shows in-frame clones only, minus some. The repertoire holds roughly 70,000 clones, with around 93% as singletons. Material: peripheral blood. The sequence came from a woman aged 60-75 years with active COVID-19.

CDR3 sequence (DNA): TGTGCCAGCAGCGTAGACTGGGCGGGCGAAAAACTGTTTTTT. Translation gives CASSVDWAGEKLFF. The chain combines TRBV9 with TRBJ1-4; D call uncertain. Trimming took off 0 bases at V and 8 bases at J, with 11 bases between the two ends. The CDR3 consists of 14 residues. Germline CDR1 is SGDLS and CDR2 is YYNGEE.